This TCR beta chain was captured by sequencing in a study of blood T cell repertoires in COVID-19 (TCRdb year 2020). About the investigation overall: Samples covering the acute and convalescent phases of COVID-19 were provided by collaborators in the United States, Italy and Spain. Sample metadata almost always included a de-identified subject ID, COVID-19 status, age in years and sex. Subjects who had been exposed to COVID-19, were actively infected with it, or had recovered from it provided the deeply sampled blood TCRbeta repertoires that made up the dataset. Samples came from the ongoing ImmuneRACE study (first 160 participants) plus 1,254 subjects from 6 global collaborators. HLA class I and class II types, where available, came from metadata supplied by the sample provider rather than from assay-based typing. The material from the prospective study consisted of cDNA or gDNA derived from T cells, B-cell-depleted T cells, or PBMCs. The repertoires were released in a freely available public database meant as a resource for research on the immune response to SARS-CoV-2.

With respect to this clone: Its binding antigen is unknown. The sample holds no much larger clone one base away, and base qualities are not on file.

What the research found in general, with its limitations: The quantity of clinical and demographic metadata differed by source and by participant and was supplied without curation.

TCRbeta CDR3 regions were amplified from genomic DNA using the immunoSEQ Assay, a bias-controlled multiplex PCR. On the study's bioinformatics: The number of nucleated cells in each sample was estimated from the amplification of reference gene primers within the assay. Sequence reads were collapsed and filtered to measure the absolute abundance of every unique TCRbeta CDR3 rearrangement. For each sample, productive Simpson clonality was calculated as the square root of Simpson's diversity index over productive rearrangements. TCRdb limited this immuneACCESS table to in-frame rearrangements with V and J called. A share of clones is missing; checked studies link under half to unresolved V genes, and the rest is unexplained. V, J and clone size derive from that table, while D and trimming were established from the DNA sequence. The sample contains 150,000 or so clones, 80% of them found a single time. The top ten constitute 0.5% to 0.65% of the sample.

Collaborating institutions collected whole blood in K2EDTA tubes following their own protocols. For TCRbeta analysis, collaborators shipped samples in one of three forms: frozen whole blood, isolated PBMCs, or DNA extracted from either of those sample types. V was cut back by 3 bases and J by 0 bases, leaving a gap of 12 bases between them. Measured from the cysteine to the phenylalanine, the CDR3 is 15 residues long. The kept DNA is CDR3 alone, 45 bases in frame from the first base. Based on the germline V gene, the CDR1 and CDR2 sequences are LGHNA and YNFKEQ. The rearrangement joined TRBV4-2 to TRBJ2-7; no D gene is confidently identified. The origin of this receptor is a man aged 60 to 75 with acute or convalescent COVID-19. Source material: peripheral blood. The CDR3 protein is CASSHEGGTSYEQYF. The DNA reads TGTGCCAGCAGCCATGAAGGCGGTACCTCCTACGAGCAGTACTTC.